This entry features one TCR beta chain sequence. Its antigen is not known. Arm-PCR of CDR3 regions with iRepertoire HTBI primers generated TCR beta libraries. TCRdb re-derived calls from the multiplex PCR reads in MiXCR, one entry per CDR3 protein. The data contain some 470,000 distinct CDR3 sequences, roughly 21% of them singletons. The germline gives CDR1 ENHRY, CDR2 SYGVKD. CDR3 length: 18 residues. The J segment lost 7 bases and the V segment lost 1 base, leaving 15 bases of the junction unmatched. The source of the sample is a study of regulatory T cells in long-lasting Graves disease. Study outcomes and limitations: TRBV28, TRBJ1-2 and TRBJ2-5 were segments that persistent disease favored. Less diverse TCR repertoires were seen in persistent Graves' patients than in newly diagnosed ones. Whereas 900 to 1,000 public clonotypes were shared by new patients, persistent patients shared more, at a few thousand.

Time point noted: persistent/refractory GD, antithyroid drugs over 5 years with positive TRAb. Making the TCR library involved RNA that had been extracted from PBMCs. This chain links TRBV10-3 with TRBJ2-5; 10 bases are shared with TRBD1. The sequenced sample was peripheral blood mononuclear cells (PBMCs), obtained when the disease was refractory, from a patient treated with antithyroid drugs. This clonotype was obtained from a female donor with Graves disease. The chain's CDR3 is CAISELSRDRGLVRTQYF. Written as DNA, the CDR3 is TGTGCCATCAGTGAGTTGTCCCGGGACAGGGGTCTGGTGAGGACCCAGTACTTC.